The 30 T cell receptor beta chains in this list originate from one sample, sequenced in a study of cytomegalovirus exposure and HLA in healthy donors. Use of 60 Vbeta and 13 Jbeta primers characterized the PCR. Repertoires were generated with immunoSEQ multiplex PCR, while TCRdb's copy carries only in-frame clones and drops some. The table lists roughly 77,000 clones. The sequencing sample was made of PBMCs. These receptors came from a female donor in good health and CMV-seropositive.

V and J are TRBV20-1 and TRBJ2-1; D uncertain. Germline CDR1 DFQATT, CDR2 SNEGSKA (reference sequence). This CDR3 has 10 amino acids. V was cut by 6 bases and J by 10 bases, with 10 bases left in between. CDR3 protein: CSALAAEQFF. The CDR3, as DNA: TGCAGTGCCTTAGCTGCCGAGCAGTTCTTC.

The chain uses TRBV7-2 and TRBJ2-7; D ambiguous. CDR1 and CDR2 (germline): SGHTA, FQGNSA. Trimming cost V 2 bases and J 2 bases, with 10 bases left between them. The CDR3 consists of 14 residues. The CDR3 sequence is CASSLYRQTYEQYF. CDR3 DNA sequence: TGTGCCAGCAGCTTATATCGTCAGACCTACGAGCAGTACTTC.

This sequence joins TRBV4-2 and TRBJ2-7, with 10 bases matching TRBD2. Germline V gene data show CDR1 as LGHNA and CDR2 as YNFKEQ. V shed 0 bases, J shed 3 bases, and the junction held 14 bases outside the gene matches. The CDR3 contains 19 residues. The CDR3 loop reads CASSQDLAGGGSRIYEQYF. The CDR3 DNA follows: TGTGCCAGCAGCCAAGATTTAGCGGGAGGAGGCAGTAGAATCTACGAGCAGTACTTC.

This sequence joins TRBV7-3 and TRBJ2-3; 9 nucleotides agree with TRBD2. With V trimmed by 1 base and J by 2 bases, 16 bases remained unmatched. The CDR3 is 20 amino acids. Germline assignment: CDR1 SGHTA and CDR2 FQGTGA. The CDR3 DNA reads TGTGCCAGCAGCTTAAAGGATTCAGGGCGGGGGGGCCATCACACAGATACGCAGTATTTT. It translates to CASSLKDSGRGGHHTDTQYF.

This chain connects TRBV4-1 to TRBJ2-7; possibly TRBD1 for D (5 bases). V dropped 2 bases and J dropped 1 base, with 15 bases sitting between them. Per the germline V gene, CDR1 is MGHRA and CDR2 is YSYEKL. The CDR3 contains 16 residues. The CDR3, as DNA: TGCGCCAGCAGCCAAAATATGGACAATCTATCCTACGAGCAGTACTTC. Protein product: CASSQNMDNLSYEQYF.

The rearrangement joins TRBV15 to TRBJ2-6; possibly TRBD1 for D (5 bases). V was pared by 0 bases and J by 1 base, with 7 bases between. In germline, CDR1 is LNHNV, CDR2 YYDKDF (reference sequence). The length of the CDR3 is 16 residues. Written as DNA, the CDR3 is TGTGCCACCAGCAGAGATAGACAGTCTGGGGCCAACGTCCTGACTTTC. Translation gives CATSRDRQSGANVLTF.

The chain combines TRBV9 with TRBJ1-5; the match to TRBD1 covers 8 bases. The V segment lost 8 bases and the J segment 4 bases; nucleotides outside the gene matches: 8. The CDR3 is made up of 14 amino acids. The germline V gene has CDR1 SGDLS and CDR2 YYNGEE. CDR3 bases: TGTGCCAGTTCCGCGACAGGGGTTAATCAGCCCCAGCATTTT. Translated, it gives CASSATGVNQPQHF.

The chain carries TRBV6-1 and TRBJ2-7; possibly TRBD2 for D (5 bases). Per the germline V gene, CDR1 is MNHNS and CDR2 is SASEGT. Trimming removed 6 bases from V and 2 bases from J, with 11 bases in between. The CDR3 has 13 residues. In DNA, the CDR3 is TGTGCCAGCAGGGCGGGTCTCGCCTACGAGCAGTACTTC. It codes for CASRAGLAYEQYF.

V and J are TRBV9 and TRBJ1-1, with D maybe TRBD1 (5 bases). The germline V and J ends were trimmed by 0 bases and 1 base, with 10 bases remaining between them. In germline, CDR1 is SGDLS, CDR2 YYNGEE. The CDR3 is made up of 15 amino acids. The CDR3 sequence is CASSVVWGGNTEAFF. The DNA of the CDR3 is TGTGCCAGCAGCGTAGTTTGGGGGGGGAACACTGAAGCTTTCTTT.

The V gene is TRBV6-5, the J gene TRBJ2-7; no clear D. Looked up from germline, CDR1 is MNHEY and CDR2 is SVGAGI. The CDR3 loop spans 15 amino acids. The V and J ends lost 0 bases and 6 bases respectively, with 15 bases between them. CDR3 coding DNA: TGTGCCAGCAGTTACTCACGAGTTGCGGATTCCGAGCAGTACTTC. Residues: CASSYSRVADSEQYF.

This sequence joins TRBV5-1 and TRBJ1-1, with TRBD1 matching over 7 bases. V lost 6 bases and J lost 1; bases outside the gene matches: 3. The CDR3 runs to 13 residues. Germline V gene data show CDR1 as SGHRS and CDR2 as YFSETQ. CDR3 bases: TGCGCCAGCAAGGAGGGGGCGAACACTGAAGCTTTCTTT. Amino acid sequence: CASKEGANTEAFF.

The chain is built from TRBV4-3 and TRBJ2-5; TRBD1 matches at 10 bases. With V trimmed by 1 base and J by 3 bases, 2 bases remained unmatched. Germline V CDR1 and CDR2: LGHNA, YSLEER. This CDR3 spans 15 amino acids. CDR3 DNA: TGCGCCAGCAGCCAAGTCGGGACAGGGGAAGAGACCCAGTACTTC. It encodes CASSQVGTGEETQYF.

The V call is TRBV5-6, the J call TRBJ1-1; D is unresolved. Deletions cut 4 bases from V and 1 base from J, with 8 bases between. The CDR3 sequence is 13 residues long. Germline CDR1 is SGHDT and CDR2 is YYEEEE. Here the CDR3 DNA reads TGTGCCAGCAGCACCACAGAGAACACTGAAGCTTTCTTT. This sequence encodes CASSTTENTEAFF.

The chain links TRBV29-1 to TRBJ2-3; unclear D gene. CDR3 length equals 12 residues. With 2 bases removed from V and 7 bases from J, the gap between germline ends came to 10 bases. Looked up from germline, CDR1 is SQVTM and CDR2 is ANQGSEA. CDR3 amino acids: CSVESQAYTQYF. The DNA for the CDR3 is TGCAGCGTTGAATCTCAGGCTTATACGCAGTATTTT.

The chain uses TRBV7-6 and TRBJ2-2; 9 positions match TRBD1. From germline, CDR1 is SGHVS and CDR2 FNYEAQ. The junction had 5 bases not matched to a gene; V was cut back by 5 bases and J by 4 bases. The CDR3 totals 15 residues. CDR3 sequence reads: CASSLGQGTTGELFF. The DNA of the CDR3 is TGTGCCAGCAGCCTGGGACAGGGTACCACCGGGGAGCTGTTTTTT.

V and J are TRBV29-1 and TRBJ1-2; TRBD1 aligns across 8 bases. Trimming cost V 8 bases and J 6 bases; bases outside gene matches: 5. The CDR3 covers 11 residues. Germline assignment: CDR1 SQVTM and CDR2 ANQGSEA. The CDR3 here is CSIGQGNGYTF. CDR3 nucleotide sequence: TGCAGCATAGGACAGGGTAATGGCTACACCTTC.

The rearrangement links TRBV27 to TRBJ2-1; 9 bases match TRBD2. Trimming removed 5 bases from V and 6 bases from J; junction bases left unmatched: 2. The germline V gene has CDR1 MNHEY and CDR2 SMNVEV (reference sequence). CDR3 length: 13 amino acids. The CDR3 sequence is CASSGGLANEQFF. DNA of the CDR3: TGTGCCAGCAGTGGGGGACTAGCCAATGAGCAGTTCTTC.

For the CDR3, the DNA is TGTGCCAGCAGTTCCTACCGACAGGGCGATGGCTACACCTTC. Protein sequence: CASSSYRQGDGYTF. The gene calls are TRBV6-5 and TRBJ1-2; 7 bases are a match to TRBD1. V dropped 4 bases and J dropped 6; count of bases not matched to a gene: 8. CDR1 MNHEY and CDR2 SVGAGI come from the germline V gene. The CDR3 length is 14 residues.

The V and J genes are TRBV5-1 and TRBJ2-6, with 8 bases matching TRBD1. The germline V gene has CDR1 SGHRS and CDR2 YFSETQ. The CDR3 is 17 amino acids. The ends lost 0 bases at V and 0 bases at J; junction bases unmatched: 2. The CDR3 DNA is TGCGCCAGCAGCTTGGGCGGGACAGGCTCTGGGGCCAACGTCCTGACTTTC. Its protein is CASSLGGTGSGANVLTF.

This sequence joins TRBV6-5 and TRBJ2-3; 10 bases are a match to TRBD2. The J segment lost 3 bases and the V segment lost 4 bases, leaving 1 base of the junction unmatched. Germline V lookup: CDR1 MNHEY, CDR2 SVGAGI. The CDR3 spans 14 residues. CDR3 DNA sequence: TGTGCCAGCAGTTTGGGACTAGCGACAGATACGCAGTATTTT. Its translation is CASSLGLATDTQYF.

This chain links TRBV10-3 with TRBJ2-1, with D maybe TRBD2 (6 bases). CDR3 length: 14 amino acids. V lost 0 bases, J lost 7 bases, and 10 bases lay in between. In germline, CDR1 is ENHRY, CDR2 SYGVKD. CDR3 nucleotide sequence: TGTGCCATCAGTGAGTCTTCGGGGGTGAATGAGCAGTTCTTC. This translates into CAISESSGVNEQFF.

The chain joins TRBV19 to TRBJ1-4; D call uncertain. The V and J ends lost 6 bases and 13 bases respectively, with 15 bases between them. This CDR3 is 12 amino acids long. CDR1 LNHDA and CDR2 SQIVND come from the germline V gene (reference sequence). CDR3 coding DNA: TGTGCCAGTAGCCCCCGAAGGTCGGGACTGTTTTTT. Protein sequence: CASSPRRSGLFF.

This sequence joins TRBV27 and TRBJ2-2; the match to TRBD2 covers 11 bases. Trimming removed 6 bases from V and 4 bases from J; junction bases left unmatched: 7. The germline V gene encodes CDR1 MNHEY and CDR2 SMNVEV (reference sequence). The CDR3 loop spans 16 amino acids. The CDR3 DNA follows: TGTGCCAGCAGATGGACTAGCGGGTTTCTCACCGGGGAGCTGTTTTTT. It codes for CASRWTSGFLTGELFF.

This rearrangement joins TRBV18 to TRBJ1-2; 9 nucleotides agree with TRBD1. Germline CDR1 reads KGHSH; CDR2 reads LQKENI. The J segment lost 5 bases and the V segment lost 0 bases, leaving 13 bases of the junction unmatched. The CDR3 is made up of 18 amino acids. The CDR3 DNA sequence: TGTGCCAGCTCACCACCGGACCCGCGACAGGGGGGGGTATATGGCTACACCTTC. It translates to CASSPPDPRQGGVYGYTF.

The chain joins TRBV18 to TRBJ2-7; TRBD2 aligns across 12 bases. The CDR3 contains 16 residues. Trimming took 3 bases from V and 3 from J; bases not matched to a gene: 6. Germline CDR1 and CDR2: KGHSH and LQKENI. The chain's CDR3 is CASSPWTSGVFYEQYF. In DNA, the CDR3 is TGTGCCAGCTCACCCTGGACTAGCGGGGTATTCTACGAGCAGTACTTC.

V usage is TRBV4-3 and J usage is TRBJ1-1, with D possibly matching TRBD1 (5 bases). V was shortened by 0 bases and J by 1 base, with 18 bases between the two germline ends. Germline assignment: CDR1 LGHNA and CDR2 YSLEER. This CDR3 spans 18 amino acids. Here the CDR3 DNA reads TGCGCCAGCAGCCAAGACCCCCAAGGGGCAGCCGGGAACACTGAAGCTTTCTTT. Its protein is CASSQDPQGAAGNTEAFF.

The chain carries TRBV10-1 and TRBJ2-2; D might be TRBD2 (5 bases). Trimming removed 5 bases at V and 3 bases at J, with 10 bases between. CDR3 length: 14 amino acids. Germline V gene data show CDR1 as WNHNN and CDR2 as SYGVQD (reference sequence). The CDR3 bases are TGCGCCAGCAGTCTAGTACTAGACACCGGGGAGCTGTTTTTT. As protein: CASSLVLDTGELFF.

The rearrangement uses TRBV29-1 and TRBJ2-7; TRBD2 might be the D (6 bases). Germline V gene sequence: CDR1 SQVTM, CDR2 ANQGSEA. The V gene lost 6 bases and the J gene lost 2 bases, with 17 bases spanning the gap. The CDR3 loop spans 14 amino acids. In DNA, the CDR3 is TGCAGCGTCTCACCGGGACTCCACGCCTACGAGCAGTACTTC. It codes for CSVSPGLHAYEQYF.

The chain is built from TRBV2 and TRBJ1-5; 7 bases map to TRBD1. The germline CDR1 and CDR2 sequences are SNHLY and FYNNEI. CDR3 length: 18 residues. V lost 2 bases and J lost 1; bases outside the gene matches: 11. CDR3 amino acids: CASSEPTGTAASNQPQHF. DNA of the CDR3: TGTGCCAGCAGTGAACCTACCGGGACAGCCGCGAGCAATCAGCCCCAGCATTTT.

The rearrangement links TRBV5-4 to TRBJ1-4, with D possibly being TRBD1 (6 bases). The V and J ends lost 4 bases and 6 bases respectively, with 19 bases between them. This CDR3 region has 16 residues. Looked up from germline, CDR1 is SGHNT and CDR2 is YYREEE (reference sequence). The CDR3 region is CASSQQGLGRDEKLFF. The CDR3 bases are TGTGCCAGCAGCCAACAGGGTCTCGGCCGCGATGAAAAACTGTTTTTT.